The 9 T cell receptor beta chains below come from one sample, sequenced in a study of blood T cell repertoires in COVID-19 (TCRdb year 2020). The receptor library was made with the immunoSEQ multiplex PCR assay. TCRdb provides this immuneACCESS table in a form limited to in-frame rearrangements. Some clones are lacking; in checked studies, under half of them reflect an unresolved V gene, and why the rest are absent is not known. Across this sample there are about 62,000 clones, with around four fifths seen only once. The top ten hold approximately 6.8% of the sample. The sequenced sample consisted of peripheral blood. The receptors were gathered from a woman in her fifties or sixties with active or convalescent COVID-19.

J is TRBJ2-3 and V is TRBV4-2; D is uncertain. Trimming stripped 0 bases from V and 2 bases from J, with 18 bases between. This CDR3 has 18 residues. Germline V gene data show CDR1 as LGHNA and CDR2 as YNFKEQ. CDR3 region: CASSQDQWAQPNTDTQYF. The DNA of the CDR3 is TGTGCCAGCAGCCAAGATCAATGGGCCCAACCTAACACAGATACGCAGTATTTT.

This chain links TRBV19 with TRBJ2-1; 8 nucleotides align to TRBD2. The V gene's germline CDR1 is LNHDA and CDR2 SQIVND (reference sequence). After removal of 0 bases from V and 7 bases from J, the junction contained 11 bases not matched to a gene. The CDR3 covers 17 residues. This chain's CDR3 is CASSIDPSGSPFNEQFF. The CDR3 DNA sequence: TGTGCCAGTAGTATAGATCCCAGCGGGAGCCCATTTAATGAGCAGTTCTTC. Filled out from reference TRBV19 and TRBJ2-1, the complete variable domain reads DGGITQSPKYLFRKEGQNVTLSCEQNLNHDAMYWYRQDPGQGLRLIYYSQIVNDFQKGDIAEGYSVSREKKESFPLTVTSAQKNPTAFYLCASSIDPSGSPFNEQFFGPGTRLTVL.

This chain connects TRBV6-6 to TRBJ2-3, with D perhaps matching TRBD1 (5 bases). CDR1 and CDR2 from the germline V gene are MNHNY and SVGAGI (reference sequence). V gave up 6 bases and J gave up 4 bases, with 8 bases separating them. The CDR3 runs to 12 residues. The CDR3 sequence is CASRGLSDTQYF. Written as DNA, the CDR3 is TGTGCCAGCAGGGGGCTATCAGATACGCAGTATTTT.

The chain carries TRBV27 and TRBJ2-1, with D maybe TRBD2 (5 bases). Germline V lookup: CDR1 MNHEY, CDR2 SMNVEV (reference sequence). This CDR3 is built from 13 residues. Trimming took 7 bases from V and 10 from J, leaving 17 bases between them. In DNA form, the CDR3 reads TGTGCCAGCACCCAAACGGCGGGCGGAGAGCAGTTCTTC. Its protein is CASTQTAGGEQFF.

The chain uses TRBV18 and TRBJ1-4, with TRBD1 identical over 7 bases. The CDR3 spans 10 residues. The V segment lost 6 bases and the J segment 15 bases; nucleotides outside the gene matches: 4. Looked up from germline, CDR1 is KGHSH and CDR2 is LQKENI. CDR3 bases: TGTGCCAGCTCTCCCGGACAGGTGTTTTTT. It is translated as CASSPGQVFF.

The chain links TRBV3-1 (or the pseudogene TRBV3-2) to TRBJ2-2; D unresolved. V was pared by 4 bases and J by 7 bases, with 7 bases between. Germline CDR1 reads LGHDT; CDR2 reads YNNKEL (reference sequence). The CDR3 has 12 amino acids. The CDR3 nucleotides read TGTGCCAGCAGCCCAATAGTCGGGGAGCTGTTTTTT. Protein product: CASSPIVGELFF.

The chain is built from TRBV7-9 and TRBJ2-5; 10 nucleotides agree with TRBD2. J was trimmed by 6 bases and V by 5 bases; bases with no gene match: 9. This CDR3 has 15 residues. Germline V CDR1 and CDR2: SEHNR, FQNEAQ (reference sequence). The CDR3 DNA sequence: TGTGCCAGCAGCCCACCGGGACTAGCGCAGAAGACCCAGTACTTC. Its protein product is CASSPPGLAQKTQYF.

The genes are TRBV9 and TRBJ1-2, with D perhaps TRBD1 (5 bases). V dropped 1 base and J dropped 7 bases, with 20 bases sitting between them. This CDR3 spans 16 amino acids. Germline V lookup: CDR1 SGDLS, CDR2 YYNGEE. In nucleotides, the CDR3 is TGTGCCAGCAGCGTATCCCCTGTCGGGGGTTTGGGTGGCTACACCTTC. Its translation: CASSVSPVGGLGGYTF.

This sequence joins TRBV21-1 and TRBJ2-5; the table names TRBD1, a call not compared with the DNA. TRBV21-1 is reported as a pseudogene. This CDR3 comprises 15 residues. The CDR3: CASSNGQGRQETQYF. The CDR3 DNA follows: TGTGCCAGCAGCAACGGGCAGGGCCGCCAAGAGACCCAGTACTTC.